The next 31 T cell receptor beta chains were all read from a single sample in a study of shared clonotypes between healthy human individuals. Using immunoSEQ multiplex PCR, the repertoire was profiled, and TCRdb retains in-frame clones only, with some absent. The table includes roughly 700,000 clones, around two thirds detected once. The source material was memory CD4+ T cells sorted from blood. The subset was: CD45RA-negative fraction. All receptors derive from a woman in her 30s in good health.

The chain employs TRBV7-8 and TRBJ2-7; D is uncertain. CDR3 length: 13 residues. Trimming took off 2 bases at V and 2 bases at J, with 7 bases between the two ends. Per the germline V gene, CDR1 is SGHVS and CDR2 is FQNEAQ. DNA of the CDR3: TGTGCCAGCAGCTTACGAGACCCCTACGAGCAGTACTTC. As protein: CASSLRDPYEQYF.

The CDR3: CASSQHTGTSGAREQFF. DNA for the CDR3: TGTGCCAGCAGCCAGCACACCGGGACTAGCGGGGCACGGGAGCAGTTCTTC. This chain connects TRBV4-2 to TRBJ2-1, with 13 bases identical to TRBD2. The CDR3 has 17 residues. Trimming took 3 bases from V and 10 from J; bases not matched to a gene: 12. Germline V lookup: CDR1 LGHNA, CDR2 YNFKEQ.

This chain uses TRBV4-1 with TRBJ2-7; 9 bases are shared with TRBD1. V was pared by 6 bases and J by 6 bases, with 9 bases of the junction left unmatched. Looked up from germline, CDR1 is MGHRA and CDR2 is YSYEKL. The CDR3 sequence is 14 residues long. The CDR3 DNA follows: TGCGCCAGCAGAACTGACAGGGGGAGTTTCGAGCAGTACTTC. Protein sequence: CASRTDRGSFEQYF.

The V gene is TRBV28, the J gene TRBJ1-4; 8 bases fit TRBD1. CDR3 size: 15 residues. Germline trimming cut 3 bases from V and 5 bases from J; bases unmatched to any gene: 5. CDR1 is MDHEN and CDR2 is SYDVKM in the germline V gene. CDR3 sequence reads: CASSFPGQGNEKLFF. In DNA form, the CDR3 reads TGTGCCAGCAGTTTTCCCGGACAGGGCAATGAAAAACTGTTTTTT.

J is TRBJ2-3 and V is TRBV10-1; D may correspond to TRBD1 or TRBD2 (6 bases each). The germline V gene encodes CDR1 WNHNN and CDR2 SYGVQD (reference sequence). The CDR3 extends over 15 amino acids. With 6 bases removed from V and 1 base from J, the gap between germline ends came to 14 bases. The CDR3 DNA reads as TGCGCCAGCAGCGATACAGGGACTGGCACAGATACGCAGTATTTT. Translating gives CASSDTGTGTDTQYF.

Note on this clone: The junction differs from germline at one of its ends, possibly a read error. The V call is TRBV2, the J call TRBJ2-7; 9 bases are shared with TRBD2. The CDR3 extends over 13 amino acids. Germline V gene lookup returns CDR1 SNHLY and CDR2 FYNNEI. The CDR3 protein is CASSKAGGYEQYF. The CDR3 coding sequence is TGTGCCAGCAGTAAAGCGGGAGGTTACGAGCAGTACTTC.

This clone occurred once. The identical CDR3 is also encoded by other nucleotide sequences in the sample. The chain has TRBV7-9 and TRBJ2-2; no clear D. Trimming took off 5 bases at V and 0 bases at J, with 10 bases between the two ends. Germline V gene sequence: CDR1 SEHNR, CDR2 FQNEAQ (reference sequence). The CDR3 has 15 amino acids. The CDR3 sequence: CASSLWLANTGELFF. CDR3 nucleotides: TGTGCCAGCAGCCTCTGGTTAGCGAACACCGGGGAGCTGTTTTTT. Drawing the rest from reference TRBV7-9 and TRBJ2-2, the complete variable domain is DTGVSQNPRHKITKRGQNVTFRCDPISEHNRLYWYRQTLGQGPEFLTYFQNEAQLEKSRLLSDRFSAERPKGSFSTLEIQRTEQGDSAMYLCASSLWLANTGELFFGEGSRLTVL.

The chain joins TRBV2 to TRBJ2-7; TRBD2 matches 7 bases. This CDR3 has 12 residues. V lost 6 bases, J lost 4 bases, and 3 bases stayed unmatched. CDR1 SNHLY and CDR2 FYNNEI come from the germline V gene. DNA for the CDR3: TGTGCCAGCAGCTTCGGGGGGTACGAGCAGTACTTC. It codes for CASSFGGYEQYF.

There are a few counts of this clone. The chain joins TRBV6-1 to TRBJ2-5; D is undetermined. TRBJ2-7 explains the end of the DNA better; the J call may be wrong. CDR3 length equals 13 residues. Looked up from germline, CDR1 is MNHNS and CDR2 is SASEGT. CDR3 DNA sequence: TGTGCCAGCAGTGAAAATCATGGCTACGAGCAGTACTTC. Its protein product is CASSENHGYEQYF.

The chain is built from TRBV11-1 and TRBJ1-2, with TRBD1 as a possible D gene (5 bases). Per the germline V gene, CDR1 is SGHAT and CDR2 is FQDESV (reference sequence). V lost 2 bases, J lost 8 bases, and 9 bases lay in between. The CDR3 totals 12 residues. The CDR3 spells CASSLMGDGYTF. As DNA, the CDR3 is TGTGCCAGCAGCTTAATGGGGGACGGCTACACCTTC.

The V gene is TRBV2, the J gene TRBJ2-2; the D is unclear. Germline V CDR1 and CDR2: SNHLY, FYNNEI. This CDR3 comprises 15 residues. V gave up 6 bases and J gave up 0 bases, with 11 bases separating them. CDR3 loop: CASRALTSNTGELFF. The CDR3 nucleotides are TGTGCCAGCAGGGCCCTTACGTCGAACACCGGGGAGCTGTTTTTT.

The V call is TRBV2, the J call TRBJ2-7; 10 nucleotides align to TRBD2. The germline gives CDR1 SNHLY, CDR2 FYNNEI. Unmatched junction bases numbered 5, after V lost 4 bases and J lost 2 bases. The CDR3 sequence is 15 residues long. Written as DNA, the CDR3 is TGTGCCAGCAGTGGTGGTCTAGCGGGAGCCTACGAGCAGTACTTC. This encodes CASSGGLAGAYEQYF.

The V and J genes are TRBV7-8 and TRBJ2-1; 12 nucleotides match TRBD2. The CDR3 has 16 amino acids. The V and J ends lost 5 bases and 1 base, in that order; junction bases with no gene match: 3. Germline CDR1 SGHVS, CDR2 FQNEAQ. The CDR3, as DNA: TGTGCCAGCAGCCTCCTAGCGGGAGGGTCCTACAATGAGCAGTTCTTC. Translation gives CASSLLAGGSYNEQFF.

With regard to this clone: This could be a read error, since a much larger clone is one nucleotide away. The sample carries other DNA sequences with the same CDR3. V is TRBV11-2 and J is TRBJ2-3, with unresolved D. CDR3 length equals 13 residues. The germline CDR1 and CDR2 sequences are SGHAT and FQNNGV. V was cut by 5 bases and J by 1 base, with 7 bases left in between. Here the CDR3 DNA reads TGTGCCAGCAGCCCCCCCGGCACAGATACGCAGTATTTT. This translates into CASSPPGTDTQYF.

This sequence joins TRBV28 and TRBJ1-5; D uncertain. Germline assignment: CDR1 MDHEN and CDR2 SYDVKM. Trimming removed 6 bases from V and 5 bases from J, with 11 bases in between. The CDR3 is made up of 13 amino acids. CDR3 loop: CASRPGEDQPQHF. Here the CDR3 DNA reads TGTGCCAGCAGACCCGGGGAGGATCAGCCCCAGCATTTT.

The chain is built from TRBV6-4 and TRBJ2-2; TRBD2 matches at 8 bases. The germline CDR1 and CDR2 sequences are MRHNA and SNTAGT. The CDR3 extends over 17 amino acids. Unmatched junction bases numbered 11, after V lost 4 bases and J lost 4 bases. The CDR3 DNA reads TGTGCCAGCAGTGCCGTCTCCGGGAGGGGTAGCACCGGGGAGCTGTTTTTT. As protein: CASSAVSGRGSTGELFF.

Notes on this clone: Additional DNA sequences in this sample encode the identical CDR3. V usage is TRBV5-1 and J usage is TRBJ2-3; 11 bases agree with TRBD2. Per the germline V gene, CDR1 is SGHRS and CDR2 is YFSETQ. V lost 0 bases, J lost 1 base, and 4 bases stayed unmatched. This CDR3 spans 17 amino acids. The CDR3 region is CASSLGLAGGRTDTQYF. The CDR3 bases are TGCGCCAGCAGCTTGGGATTAGCGGGAGGGCGCACAGATACGCAGTATTTT.

The chain combines TRBV19 with TRBJ2-1; 8 nucleotides match TRBD2. J gave up 8 bases and V 3 bases, and 9 bases lay outside the gene matches. The CDR3 spans 15 residues. Germline CDR1 and CDR2: LNHDA and SQIVND (reference sequence). CDR3 coding DNA: TGTGCCAGTAGTATCTTTTCGGGGACTAGGGATGAGCAGTTCTTC. As protein: CASSIFSGTRDEQFF.

The chain carries TRBV27 and TRBJ2-7; 7 positions match TRBD1. The CDR3 runs to 12 residues. Germline trimming cut 5 bases from V and 7 bases from J; bases unmatched to any gene: 5. CDR1 is MNHEY and CDR2 is SMNVEV in the germline V gene (reference sequence). The DNA of the CDR3 is TGTGCCAGCAGTACGAGACAGGGAGAGCAGTACTTC. It codes for CASSTRQGEQYF.

The chain is built from TRBV2 and TRBJ1-4; no firm D call. V was clipped by 8 bases and J by 0 bases, with 10 bases between them. The CDR3 runs 14 residues. Germline CDR1 and CDR2: SNHLY and FYNNEI. This chain's CDR3 is CASVATATNEKLFF. The CDR3 region has the DNA TGTGCCAGCGTGGCAACTGCAACTAATGAAAAACTGTTTTTT.

CDR3 region: CASSYTGEVTGELFF. In DNA, the CDR3 is TGTGCCAGCAGTTACACGGGAGAGGTCACCGGGGAGCTGTTTTTT. This sequence joins TRBV6-5 and TRBJ2-2, with D possibly being TRBD2 (6 bases). This CDR3 is 15 amino acids long. Per the germline V gene, CDR1 is MNHEY and CDR2 is SVGAGI. The V end was cut by 2 bases, the J end by 4 bases, with 11 bases between.

With regard to this clone: At the DNA level, this CDR3 is encoded by other sequences in the same sample as well. V and J are TRBV5-1 and TRBJ2-1, with 9 bases fitting TRBD2. The CDR3 is 15 amino acids. J gave up 4 bases and V 2 bases, and 4 bases lay outside the gene matches. CDR1 is SGHRS and CDR2 is YFSETQ in the germline V gene. The CDR3: CASSLATSGYNEQFF. The CDR3 DNA is TGCGCCAGCAGCTTAGCGACTAGCGGTTACAATGAGCAGTTCTTC.

The rearrangement uses TRBV27 and TRBJ2-5, with 7 positions matching TRBD2. The CDR3 spans 15 residues. Germline V lookup: CDR1 MNHEY, CDR2 SMNVEV (reference sequence). The V segment lost 4 bases and the J segment 4 bases; nucleotides outside the gene matches: 9. In DNA, the CDR3 is TGTGCCAGCAGTTCTGCGGGAGTATTGGGAGAGACCCAGTACTTC. It yields the protein CASSSAGVLGETQYF.

The rearrangement links TRBV6-5 to TRBJ1-6, with 8 nucleotides matching TRBD1. CDR1 and CDR2 (germline): MNHEY, SVGAGI. The V and J ends lost 0 bases and 9 bases, in that order; junction bases with no gene match: 4. This CDR3 contains 15 residues. The CDR3 is CASSYSTGEGSPLHF. Here the CDR3 DNA reads TGTGCCAGCAGTTACTCGACAGGGGAAGGTTCACCCCTCCACTTT.

This chain links TRBV14 with TRBJ2-7, with D perhaps TRBD2 (7 bases). Germline V CDR1 and CDR2: SGHDN, FVKESK. The V and J ends lost 4 bases and 6 bases respectively, with 19 bases between them. The CDR3 has 15 amino acids. The CDR3 spells CASSPWGGARREQYF. CDR3 coding DNA: TGTGCCAGCAGCCCCTGGGGGGGGGCTCGGCGCGAGCAGTACTTC.

This chain links TRBV29-1 with TRBJ1-1, with unresolved D. CDR3 length: 13 amino acids. Germline assignment: CDR1 SQVTM and CDR2 ANQGSEA. Trimming took 2 bases from V and 3 from J, leaving 10 bases between them. The CDR3 reads CSVESQADTEAFF. In nucleotides, the CDR3 is TGCAGCGTTGAAAGTCAAGCGGACACTGAAGCTTTCTTT.

This clone was observed a few times. The V call is TRBV18, the J call TRBJ2-1; D gene ambiguous. With 2 bases removed from V and 7 bases from J, the gap between germline ends came to 18 bases. The length of the CDR3 is 16 residues. Germline CDR1 reads KGHSH; CDR2 reads LQKENI. CDR3 loop: CASSPSSRTLGNEQFF. The CDR3 DNA reads TGTGCCAGCTCACCATCCTCTCGGACCCTGGGGAATGAGCAGTTCTTC.

This clone showed up just a few times. The V call is TRBV11-2, the J call TRBJ1-1; D is possibly TRBD1 (6 bases). Germline CDR1 and CDR2: SGHAT and FQNNGV. The CDR3 has 14 residues. With 5 bases removed from V and 4 bases from J, the gap between germline ends came to 14 bases. The CDR3 loop reads CASSHRVDATEAFF. CDR3 bases: TGTGCCAGCAGCCACAGGGTAGATGCCACTGAAGCTTTCTTT.

This chain joins TRBV6-1 and TRBJ2-3; D remains ambiguous. The V and J ends lost 2 bases and 0 bases respectively, with 6 bases between them. From germline, CDR1 is MNHNS and CDR2 SASEGT. The CDR3 length is 14 residues. The DNA for the CDR3 is TGTGCCAGCAGTGAAACGGAGAGCACAGATACGCAGTATTTT. This sequence encodes CASSETESTDTQYF.

The chain uses TRBV28 and TRBJ2-1, with 7 bases lining up with TRBD1. The CDR3 contains 13 residues. CDR1 is MDHEN, CDR2 SYDVKM, per germline. V shed 6 bases and J 13 bases; nucleotides not matched to a gene: 12. CDR3 amino acids: CASSLGTDKIQFF. CDR3 DNA: TGTGCCAGCAGCCTAGGGACAGATAAGATTCAGTTCTTC.

The chain has TRBV18 and TRBJ1-3, with D possibly TRBD1 on 6 matching bases. CDR3 length: 14 residues. CDR1 KGHSH and CDR2 LQKENI come from the germline V gene. V was trimmed by 3 bases and J by 3 bases, leaving 9 bases between them. DNA for the CDR3: TGTGCCAGCTCACCGAAGGACAGTGGAAACACCATATATTTT. This sequence encodes CASSPKDSGNTIYF.